Presented here are 26 T cell receptor beta chains from one specimen sequenced in a study of blood T cell repertoires in COVID-19. TCRdb's copy holds only in-frame clones and misses some; the assay was immunoSEQ multiplex PCR. The sample has about 370,000 clones, roughly nine tenths seen once. Specimen: PBMCs or T cells enriched from blood (not recorded which). The receptor set was obtained from a man in his late teens or twenties who had recovered from COVID-19.

The chain employs TRBV5-1 and TRBJ2-2; TRBD1 might be the D (5 bases). The CDR3 consists of 15 residues. V was trimmed by 4 bases and J by 0 bases, leaving 10 bases between them. Germline V gene data show CDR1 as SGHRS and CDR2 as YFSETQ. The CDR3 is CASSPQTANTGELFF. Here the CDR3 DNA reads TGCGCCAGCAGCCCTCAGACAGCGAACACCGGGGAGCTGTTTTTT.

This chain links TRBV19 with TRBJ1-2; 10 positions match TRBD1. V shed 8 bases, J shed 3 bases, and the junction held 3 bases outside the gene matches. Germline V gives CDR1 LNHDA, CDR2 SQIVND (reference sequence). CDR3 length: 13 amino acids. This CDR3 reads CASLTGGDYGYTF. CDR3 nucleotides: TGTGCCAGTCTGACAGGGGGCGACTATGGCTACACCTTC.

CDR3 sequence reads: CASSSGQNYGYTF. The CDR3 DNA sequence: TGTGCCAGCAGCTCGGGACAGAACTATGGCTACACCTTC. The rearrangement joins TRBV11-2 to TRBJ1-2; TRBD1 agrees at 7 bases. Germline V gene data show CDR1 as SGHAT and CDR2 as FQNNGV. V lost 4 bases and J lost 2; bases outside the gene matches: 1. The CDR3 extends over 13 amino acids.

The chain is built from TRBV18 and TRBJ1-4; D remains ambiguous. The CDR3 totals 14 residues. V was shortened by 2 bases and J by 4 bases, with 8 bases between the two germline ends. Germline CDR1 is KGHSH and CDR2 is LQKENI. The CDR3 loop reads CASSPVSYNEKLFF. The DNA for the CDR3 is TGTGCCAGCTCACCAGTGTCCTATAATGAAAAACTGTTTTTT.

This clone showed up just once. The chain is built from TRBV4-3 and TRBJ2-1, with D possibly being TRBD2 (5 bases). CDR1 and CDR2 (germline): LGHNA, YSLEER. V was pared by 1 base and J by 7 bases, with 20 bases between. This CDR3 spans 17 amino acids. The CDR3 DNA reads TGCGCCAGCAGCCAAGGTTCGGCCGGAGGTATGGTTAATGAGCAGTTCTTC. It is translated as CASSQGSAGGMVNEQFF.

This chain joins TRBV7-3 and TRBJ2-1; 7 bases agree with TRBD1. The V gene end was trimmed by 2 bases and the J gene end by 8 bases; junction bases not matched to a gene: 15. Germline V gene sequence: CDR1 SGHTA, CDR2 FQGTGA. The CDR3 contains 17 residues. DNA of the CDR3: TGTGCCAGCAGCTTAGGGGGCCTGGACAGGAGGTGGGATGAGCAGTTCTTC. Its translation: CASSLGGLDRRWDEQFF.

V usage is TRBV2 and J usage is TRBJ2-2, with 8 bases fitting TRBD2. The CDR3 sequence is 16 residues long. Trimming took 8 bases from V and 4 from J; bases not matched to a gene: 12. Germline assignment: CDR1 SNHLY and CDR2 FYNNEI. CDR3 amino acids: CASVDIAGLRTGELFF. The CDR3 bases are TGTGCCAGCGTCGATATAGCGGGACTCCGCACCGGGGAGCTGTTTTTT.

This rearrangement joins TRBV7-9 to TRBJ1-2; TRBD1 might be the D (6 bases). CDR3 length: 15 residues. Trimming shortened V by 5 bases and J by 7 bases, and 20 bases separated the two germline ends. The germline V gene encodes CDR1 SEHNR and CDR2 FQNEAQ (reference sequence). The CDR3 DNA sequence: TGTGCCAGCAGCCCCGCGTGGGGGCATCTATTTGGCTACACCTTC. Translation gives CASSPAWGHLFGYTF.

The table lists this clone with a count of one. This chain links TRBV19 with TRBJ1-1; the D is unclear. Germline assignment: CDR1 LNHDA and CDR2 SQIVND (reference sequence). V lost 10 bases, J lost 0 bases, and 15 bases lay in between. The CDR3 extends over 14 amino acids. CDR3 nucleotide sequence: TGTGCCACCGTACAGAACCTCATGAACACTGAAGCTTTCTTT. Amino acid sequence: CATVQNLMNTEAFF.

The J gene is TRBJ1-2, the V gene TRBV7-9; 10 bases are shared with TRBD1. J gave up 0 bases and V 7 bases, and 17 bases lay outside the gene matches. Germline V gene data show CDR1 as SEHNR and CDR2 as FQNEAQ (reference sequence). This CDR3 has 19 amino acids. The CDR3 spells CASTTSWDRGIYANYGYTF. The CDR3, as DNA: TGTGCCAGCACCACTTCGTGGGACAGGGGAATCTACGCTAACTATGGCTACACCTTC.

The chain employs TRBV12-3 or TRBV12-4 and TRBJ2-7; D may be TRBD1 (5 bases). This CDR3 has 13 amino acids. Trimming removed 3 bases at V and 2 bases at J, with 8 bases between. The CDR3 spells CASSLTETYEQYF. The CDR3 DNA follows: TGTGCCAGCAGTTTGACAGAAACCTACGAGCAGTACTTC.

As for this clone: Within the sample, other DNA sequences also encode this same CDR3. V is TRBV7-9 and J is TRBJ2-2, with D uncertain. CDR1 is SEHNR, CDR2 FQNEAQ, per germline (reference sequence). Trimming removed 3 bases from V and 3 bases from J, with 5 bases in between. The length of the CDR3 is 13 residues. The CDR3 nucleotides are TGTGCCAGCAGCTTGGTAGACACCGGGGAGCTGTTTTTT. Its protein is CASSLVDTGELFF.

The genes are TRBV10-1 and TRBJ1-5, with D unresolved. Germline values: CDR1 WNHNN, CDR2 SYGVQD (reference sequence). V was pared by 5 bases and J by 5 bases, with 10 bases between. The CDR3 runs 13 residues. This CDR3 is CASSSNGDQPQHF. CDR3 DNA: TGCGCCAGCAGTTCAAACGGGGATCAGCCCCAGCATTTT.

This chain uses TRBV23-1 with TRBJ2-2; D perhaps matches TRBD1 (5 bases). TRBV23-1 is an ORF for which the function is uncertain. Trimming removed 7 bases at V and 0 bases at J, with 15 bases between. The length of the CDR3 is 16 residues. CDR3 coding DNA: TGCGCCAGCATCGGACACCTCCCTCCGAACACCGGGGAGCTGTTTTTT. It yields the protein CASIGHLPPNTGELFF.

This clone was seen a single time. V usage is TRBV28 and J usage is TRBJ1-6, with TRBD1 identical over 8 bases. Germline V CDR1 and CDR2: MDHEN, SYDVKM. J was trimmed by 7 bases and V by 4 bases; bases with no gene match: 6. The CDR3 totals 15 residues. CDR3 sequence reads: CASSSVTGDNSPLHF. CDR3 coding DNA: TGTGCCAGCAGTTCGGTGACAGGGGACAATTCACCCCTCCACTTT. Together with reference TRBV28 and TRBJ1-6, the CDR3 gives the full variable domain: DVKVTQSSRYLVKRTGEKVFLECVQDMDHENMFWYRQDPGLGLRLIYFSYDVKMKEKGDIPEGYSVSREKKERFSLILESASTNQTSMYLCASSSVTGDNSPLHFGNGTRLTVT.

This clone was observed a single time. The rearrangement uses TRBV25-1 and TRBJ1-2; D uncertain. Germline lookup yields CDR1 MGHDK and CDR2 SYGVNS. This CDR3 comprises 14 residues. V was pared by 0 bases and J by 2 bases, with 7 bases between. CDR3 nucleotides: TGTGCCAGCAGTGAATACGAGCAAAACTATGGCTACACCTTC. Protein: CASSEYEQNYGYTF.

The V and J genes are TRBV4-1 and TRBJ2-7; tentatively, D is TRBD2 (5 bases). V lost 3 bases and J lost 2, with 14 bases in between. This CDR3 is built from 15 residues. CDR1 and CDR2 (germline): MGHRA, YSYEKL. In DNA form, the CDR3 reads TGCGCCAGCAGCCACCAAACGGGATCACCCTACGAGCAGTACTTC. The encoded protein is CASSHQTGSPYEQYF.

The gene calls are TRBV7-6 and TRBJ2-1; 7 bases are shared with TRBD2. The ends lost 3 bases at V and 4 bases at J; junction bases unmatched: 6. CDR3 length equals 15 residues. Looked up from germline, CDR1 is SGHVS and CDR2 is FNYEAQ. The DNA for the CDR3 is TGTGCCAGCAGCTTGGGCGGGAGAGGATACAATGAGCAGTTCTTC. This encodes CASSLGGRGYNEQFF.

The chain joins TRBV3-1 (or the pseudogene TRBV3-2) to TRBJ2-1, with D possibly being TRBD2 (8 bases). The germline V and J ends were trimmed by 4 bases and 3 bases, with 13 bases remaining between them. The CDR3 covers 15 residues. Per the germline V gene, CDR1 is LGHDT and CDR2 is YNNKEL (reference sequence). The CDR3 DNA reads as TGTGCCAGCAGCCCAGGGGGGACTAGCTACAATGAGCAGTTCTTC. As protein: CASSPGGTSYNEQFF.

This clone was found a few times. The V gene is TRBV11-1, the J gene TRBJ1-2; 11 nucleotides match TRBD1. The CDR3 is 16 amino acids. Germline V gene data show CDR1 as SGHAT and CDR2 as FQDESV (reference sequence). V shed 5 bases and J 8 bases; nucleotides not matched to a gene: 13. The CDR3 coding sequence is TGTGCCAGCAGCCCCTTGACCGGGACAGGGGGTCGAGGCTACACCTTC. Translated, it gives CASSPLTGTGGRGYTF. The whole variable domain, remainder taken from reference TRBV11-1 and TRBJ1-2, is EAEVAQSPRYKITEKSQAVAFWCDPISGHATLYWYRQILGQGPELLVQFQDESVVDDSQLPKDRFSAERLKGVDSTLKIQPAELGDSAMYLCASSPLTGTGGRGYTFGSGTRLTVV.

Here the CDR3 DNA reads TGTGCCAGCAGCCCGTTAGCGGGGGGGCGGAATGAGCAGTTCTTC. It specifies CASSPLAGGRNEQFF. The chain links TRBV27 to TRBJ2-1, with 11 bases identical to TRBD2. V was pared by 6 bases and J by 7 bases, with 8 bases of the junction left unmatched. CDR1 is MNHEY, CDR2 SMNVEV, per germline (reference sequence). CDR3 length equals 15 residues.

The table lists this clone with a few counts. The rearrangement uses TRBV5-6 and TRBJ2-4; D perhaps matches TRBD2 (6 bases). The CDR3 is made up of 16 amino acids. In germline, CDR1 is SGHDT, CDR2 YYEEEE. The V end lost 2 bases, the J end lost 3 bases, and 15 bases lay between the germline ends. DNA for the CDR3: TGTGCCAGCAGCTTTGAGCGGTCGGGAGTCAAAAACATTCAGTACTTC. Its translation is CASSFERSGVKNIQYF.

V usage is TRBV11-2 and J usage is TRBJ2-1; 10 bases are shared with TRBD2. The CDR3 covers 17 residues. Germline loops: CDR1 SGHAT, CDR2 FQNNGV. V was clipped by 2 bases and J by 4 bases; unmatched bases: 8. The DNA for the CDR3 is TGTGCCAGCAGCTTAATGCTAGCGGGAGATGTGTACAATGAGCAGTTCTTC. It encodes CASSLMLAGDVYNEQFF.

The gene calls are TRBV3-1 (or the pseudogene TRBV3-2) and TRBJ1-1; D uncertain. The germline CDR1 and CDR2 sequences are LGHDT and YNNKEL (reference sequence). The CDR3 covers 12 residues. V was trimmed by 2 bases and J by 6 bases, leaving 7 bases between them. The CDR3 sequence is CASSQFNSEAFF. CDR3 DNA sequence: TGTGCCAGCAGCCAATTCAATTCTGAAGCTTTCTTT.

V gene TRBV7-3 combines with J gene TRBJ1-1; a possible D gene is TRBD1 (6 bases). Trimming took off 1 base at V and 4 bases at J, with 13 bases between the two ends. The length of the CDR3 is 15 residues. Germline CDR1 reads SGHTA; CDR2 reads FQGTGA. This CDR3 reads CASSLNTQGFTEAFF. In DNA, the CDR3 is TGTGCCAGCAGCTTAAACACGCAGGGGTTCACTGAAGCTTTCTTT.

The chain is built from TRBV29-1 and TRBJ1-1; 8 bases are shared with TRBD1. J lost 0 bases, V lost 6 bases, and 3 bases had no gene match. The CDR3 is made up of 13 amino acids. The germline V gene has CDR1 SQVTM and CDR2 ANQGSEA. CDR3 bases: TGCAGCGTCGGGACAGGTATGAACACTGAAGCTTTCTTT. Translating gives CSVGTGMNTEAFF.